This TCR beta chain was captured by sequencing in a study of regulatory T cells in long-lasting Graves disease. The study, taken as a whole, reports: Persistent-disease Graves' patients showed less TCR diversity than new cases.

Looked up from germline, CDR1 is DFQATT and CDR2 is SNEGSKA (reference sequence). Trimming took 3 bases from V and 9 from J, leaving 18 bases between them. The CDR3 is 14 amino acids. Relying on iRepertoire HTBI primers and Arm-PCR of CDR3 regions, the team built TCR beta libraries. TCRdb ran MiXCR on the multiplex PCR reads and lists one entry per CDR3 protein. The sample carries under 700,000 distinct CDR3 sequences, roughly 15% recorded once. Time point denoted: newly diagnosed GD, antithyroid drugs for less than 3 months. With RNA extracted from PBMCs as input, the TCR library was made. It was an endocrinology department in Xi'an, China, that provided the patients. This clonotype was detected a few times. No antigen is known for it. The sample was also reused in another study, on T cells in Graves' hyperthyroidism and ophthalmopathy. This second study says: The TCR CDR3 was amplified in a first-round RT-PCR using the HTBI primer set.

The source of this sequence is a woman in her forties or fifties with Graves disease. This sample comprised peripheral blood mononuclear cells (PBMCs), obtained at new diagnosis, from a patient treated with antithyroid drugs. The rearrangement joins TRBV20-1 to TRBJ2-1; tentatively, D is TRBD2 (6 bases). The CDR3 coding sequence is TGCAGTGCTAGGGCGGGGAGCCAGTCTGCTGAGCAGTTCTTC. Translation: CSARAGSQSAEQFF.